The clone carrying this T cell receptor (beta chain) appeared a few times. What it binds is unknown. The sample belongs to a study of T cells in Graves' hyperthyroidism and ophthalmopathy. General study results and limits: Blood also contained most expanded thyroid clonotypes above 0.001.

RNA transcripts were the template for amplifying TCR beta CDR3 regions. Using the HTBI primer set, a first-round RT-PCR was run on the TCR CDR3. TCRdb called the multiplex PCR reads again in MiXCR, with one record for every CDR3 protein. Here the sample spans 250,000 to 300,000 distinct CDR3 sequences, roughly 19% being singletons. The PBMCs had their origin in 8.5 to 10 ml of fresh peripheral blood. Between the trimmed V and J ends, which lost 2 bases and 7 bases, there was a span of 14 bases. Per germline, CDR1 ENHRY and CDR2 SYGVKD. The CDR3 covers 14 residues. The clonotype comes from a man in his forties or fifties with Graves' ophthalmopathy. The sequenced material came from blood. The V call is TRBV10-3, the J call TRBJ1-2; D gene ambiguous. For the CDR3, the DNA is TGTGCCATCAGTGAGGGAAGGGAGCGGGGTGGCTACACCTTC. Its protein is CAISEGRERGGYTF.